This TCR beta chain stems from a study of blood T cell repertoires in COVID-19. About the research overall: Sites in the United States, Italy and Spain provided acute and convalescent COVID-19 samples. T cells, B-cell-depleted T cells, or PBMCs provided the cDNA or gDNA that served as material.

Authors' processing steps: Amplification with reference gene primers provided the estimates of nucleated cell counts. The repertoire was sequenced with immunoSEQ multiplex PCR; TCRdb's copy has only in-frame clones and lacks some. The V and J calls and clone size are taken from that table; D and trimming were inferred from the DNA. The sample shows 330,000 or so clones, more than 70% of them seen only once. The participants were between about 18 and 90 years old and came from under 25 US areas. The CDR3 is 15 residues long. Germline V gives CDR1 PRHDT, CDR2 FYEKMQ (reference sequence). Trimming took 3 bases from V and 4 from J; bases not matched to a gene: 5.

Sequencing was performed on PBMCs or T cells enriched from blood (not recorded which). The V gene is TRBV13, the J gene TRBJ2-7; TRBD2 matches at 11 bases. The receptor comes from a woman aged 25-40 years who had been exposed to COVID-19. The chain's CDR3 is CASSFDGTSGYEQYF. The CDR3 DNA is TGTGCCAGCAGCTTTGATGGGACTAGCGGTTACGAGCAGTACTTC.